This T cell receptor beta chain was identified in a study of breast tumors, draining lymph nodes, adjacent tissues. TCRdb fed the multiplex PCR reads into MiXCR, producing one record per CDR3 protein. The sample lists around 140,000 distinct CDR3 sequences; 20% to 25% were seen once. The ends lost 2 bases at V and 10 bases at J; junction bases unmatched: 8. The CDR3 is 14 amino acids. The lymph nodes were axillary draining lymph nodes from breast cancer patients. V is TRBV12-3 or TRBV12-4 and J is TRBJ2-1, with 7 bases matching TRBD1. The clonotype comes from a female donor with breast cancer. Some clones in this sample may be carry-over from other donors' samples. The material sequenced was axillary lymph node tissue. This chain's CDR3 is CASSLMTGSHEQFF. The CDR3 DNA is TGTGCCAGCAGTTTAATGACAGGGTCCCACGAGCAGTTCTTC.